These 7 T cell receptor beta chains came from one sample sequenced in a study of T cell changes during pregnancy in multiple sclerosis. Assay used: immunoSEQ multiplex PCR; TCRdb lists only in-frame clones, some missing. The sample comprises fewer than 60,000 clones, 90% to 95% of which are singletons, and 0.39% rests with the top ten. Sequencing used CD4+ T cells from peripheral blood mononuclear cells, obtained after pregnancy. All receptors come from a female donor with multiple sclerosis, enrolled in a pregnancy study.

This rearrangement joins TRBV19 to TRBJ2-1; TRBD2 matches at 8 bases. The CDR3 runs to 15 residues. Trimming took 4 bases from V and 1 from J; bases not matched to a gene: 3. Germline-derived CDR1 and CDR2 are LNHDA and SQIVND (reference sequence). The CDR3 DNA follows: TGTGCCAGTAGTACCAGACTAGCGTCCTACAATGAGCAGTTCTTC. It yields the protein CASSTRLASYNEQFF.

This chain connects TRBV19 to TRBJ2-1; 9 bases are shared with TRBD1. The V segment lost 1 base and the J segment 6 bases; nucleotides outside the gene matches: 4. Germline-derived CDR1 and CDR2 are LNHDA and SQIVND (reference sequence). CDR3 length equals 15 residues. The chain's CDR3 is CASSIVGQGGNEQFF. DNA for the CDR3: TGTGCCAGTAGTATAGTGGGACAGGGAGGCAATGAGCAGTTCTTC. Variable domain in full (rest from reference TRBV19 and TRBJ2-1): DGGITQSPKYLFRKEGQNVTLSCEQNLNHDAMYWYRQDPGQGLRLIYYSQIVNDFQKGDIAEGYSVSREKKESFPLTVTSAQKNPTAFYLCASSIVGQGGNEQFFGPGTRLTVL.

This clone has a handful of counts. The V call is TRBV10-1, the J call TRBJ1-1; no clear D. CDR1 is WNHNN and CDR2 is SYGVQD in the germline V gene (reference sequence). Trimming took 6 bases from V and 10 from J, leaving 18 bases between them. CDR3 length equals 13 residues. The CDR3 DNA reads TGCGCCAGCAGAGACCCCGGGAGCGTGGGAGCTTTCTTT. Protein sequence: CASRDPGSVGAFF.

The chain joins TRBV7-6 to TRBJ1-5, with D uncertain. The germline V gene has CDR1 SGHVS and CDR2 FNYEAQ. CDR3 length: 16 amino acids. Trimming cost V 2 bases and J 2 bases, with 13 bases left between them. CDR3 coding DNA: TGTGCCAGCAGCTTATCTGCGCGCCGGGGCAATCAGCCCCAGCATTTT. This sequence encodes CASSLSARRGNQPQHF.

The chain is built from TRBV28 and TRBJ2-7; D may be TRBD1 (5 bases). Trimming took 5 bases from V and 0 from J, leaving 14 bases between them. From germline, CDR1 is MDHEN and CDR2 SYDVKM. The CDR3 length is 15 residues. The chain's CDR3 is CASSPTGPSSYEQYF. CDR3 nucleotides: TGTGCCAGCAGTCCTACAGGACCCAGCTCCTACGAGCAGTACTTC. The full variable domain, with the rest looked up from reference TRBV28 and TRBJ2-7, is DVKVTQSSRYLVKRTGEKVFLECVQDMDHENMFWYRQDPGLGLRLIYFSYDVKMKEKGDIPEGYSVSREKKERFSLILESASTNQTSMYLCASSPTGPSSYEQYFGPGTRLTVT.

CDR3 coding DNA: TGTGCCAGCAGCTCTCTGACAGAGCAGTACTTC. Translating gives CASSSLTEQYF. V and J are TRBV7-2 and TRBJ2-7; D is unresolved. The V gene's germline CDR1 is SGHTA and CDR2 FQGNSA. The CDR3 covers 11 residues. V was trimmed by 4 bases and J by 7 bases, leaving 8 bases between them.

V is TRBV6-5 and J is TRBJ2-7; 15 bases line up with TRBD2. The CDR3 length is 15 residues. V was clipped by 7 bases and J by 5 bases; unmatched bases: 6. Germline assignment: CDR1 MNHEY and CDR2 SVGAGI. CDR3 region: CASTGTSGRRDEQYF. The CDR3 region has the DNA TGTGCCAGCACCGGGACTAGCGGGAGGCGGGACGAGCAGTACTTC.